This note documents a single T cell receptor beta chain sequence. As handled by the study authors: From reference gene primer amplification, estimates of nucleated cell counts were derived. Sequenced by immunoSEQ multiplex PCR; TCRdb stores in-frame clones only, minus some. V and J calls and clone size are those listed in that table; D and trimming were worked out from the DNA. The sample consists of about 220,000 clones, roughly nine tenths of them appearing once. While infection was still active, Seattle patients were enrolled and then followed longitudinally. This specimen comes from a study of blood T cell repertoires in COVID-19. At the level of the study: The study drew acute and convalescent COVID-19 samples from the United States, Italy and Spain. Sample material is recorded as cDNA or gDNA derived from T cells, B-cell-depleted T cells, or PBMCs.

The TCR sequence derives from a woman between 45 and 65 years old with COVID-19, enrolled during active disease. Sequencing was performed on peripheral blood.

CDR3 in DNA: TGTGCCTGGAGTCCCGGGAGGAGAGGAGCCAAAAACATTCAGTACTTC. It specifies CAWSPGRRGAKNIQYF. This rearrangement joins TRBV30 to TRBJ2-4; 7 bases match TRBD2. This CDR3 contains 16 residues. Germline CDR1 is GTSNPN and CDR2 is SVGIG (reference sequence). The V segment lost 2 bases and the J segment 0 bases; nucleotides outside the gene matches: 7.